The 22 T cell receptor beta chains presented below share a single source sample, sequenced in a study of blood T cells in healthy people across ages. It was with a sample-barcoded 5' primer and a J-beta primer mix that a second PCR of roughly 6 to 12 cycles was run. TCRdb ran MiXCR on the 5' RACE reads and lists one entry per CDR3 protein. This table has approximately 830,000 distinct CDR3 sequences, 55% to 65% appearing once. The sequenced material came from blood. The receptor set was obtained from a man aged 30 to 45 in good health.

This clonotype was picked up many times. Sequence at one end of the junction differs from germline and may be a read error. The chain couples TRBV5-1 to TRBJ2-7, with TRBD1 identical over 7 bases. This CDR3 has 13 amino acids. Per the germline V gene, CDR1 is SGHRS and CDR2 is YFSETQ. CDR3 nucleotide sequence: TGTGCCAGCAGTTCGGGACAGTCCTACGAGCAGTACTTC. Amino acid sequence: CASSSGQSYEQYF.

This chain links TRBV29-1 with TRBJ2-2; TRBD2 is a possible D gene (5 bases). In germline, CDR1 is SQVTM, CDR2 ANQGSEA. With 3 bases removed from V and 7 bases from J, the gap between germline ends came to 15 bases. The CDR3 has 14 residues. This chain's CDR3 is CSVEAPDFGGELFF. The CDR3 DNA reads as TGCAGCGTTGAGGCTCCGGACTTCGGCGGGGAGCTGTTTTTT.

The chain carries TRBV18 and TRBJ1-1; D is undetermined. Trimming removed 3 bases at V and 9 bases at J, with 11 bases between. CDR1 and CDR2 from the germline V gene are KGHSH and LQKENI. This CDR3 region has 12 residues. The CDR3 sequence is CASSPDDGKAFF. The CDR3 nucleotides are TGTGCCAGCTCACCGGACGATGGGAAAGCTTTCTTT.

This chain links TRBV5-4 with TRBJ2-1, with D perhaps matching TRBD1 or TRBD2 (6 bases each). V was trimmed by 2 bases and J by 10 bases, leaving 16 bases between them. The germline V gene encodes CDR1 SGHNT and CDR2 YYREEE (reference sequence). The CDR3 sequence is 14 residues long. The CDR3 sequence is CASSLNREGGEQFF. The DNA of the CDR3 is TGTGCCAGCAGCTTAAACAGGGAAGGGGGGGAGCAGTTCTTC.

In its sample, this clonotype was seen once. The V gene is TRBV11-2, the J gene TRBJ1-4; D is unresolved. V was clipped by 1 base and J by 8 bases, with 17 bases between them. This CDR3 has 16 amino acids. Germline V CDR1 and CDR2: SGHAT, FQNNGV. The DNA of the CDR3 is TGTGCCAGCAGCTTAGTTGCGAGCGTCTCGGTGGAAAAACTGTTTTTT. Its protein is CASSLVASVSVEKLFF.

The gene calls are TRBV9 and TRBJ2-7; the match to TRBD2 covers 8 bases. This CDR3 is built from 17 residues. J was trimmed by 4 bases and V by 1 base; bases with no gene match: 13. Looked up from germline, CDR1 is SGDLS and CDR2 is YYNGEE. Here the CDR3 DNA reads TGTGCCAGCAGCGTACGGGACGGGGGGGCCGGGGATTACGAGCAGTACTTC. Encoded protein: CASSVRDGGAGDYEQYF.

This clonotype was detected a few times. The chain has TRBV15 and TRBJ2-1; D is possibly TRBD2 (6 bases). Trimming cost V 0 bases and J 10 bases, with 7 bases left between them. This CDR3 spans 12 amino acids. Per the germline V gene, CDR1 is LNHNV and CDR2 is YYDKDF (reference sequence). The CDR3 protein is CATSRDSGEQFF. The CDR3 nucleotides read TGTGCCACCAGCAGAGATAGCGGCGAGCAGTTCTTC. Together with reference TRBV15 and TRBJ2-1, the CDR3 gives the full variable domain: DAMVIQNPRYQVTQFGKPVTLSCSQTLNHNVMYWYQQKSSQAPKLLFHYYDKDFNNEADTPDNFQSRRPNTSFCFLDIRSPGLGDTAMYLCATSRDSGEQFFGPGTRLTVL.

This clonotype was counted between two and nine times. The chain has TRBV10-3 and TRBJ2-4, with 7 nucleotides matching TRBD2. V shed 10 bases, J shed 0 bases, and the junction held 6 bases outside the gene matches. The CDR3 runs to 14 residues. Germline V lookup: CDR1 ENHRY, CDR2 SYGVKD. The DNA of the CDR3 is TGTGCCACACGGGAGGTAGAAGCCAAAAACATTCAGTACTTC. This codes for CATREVEAKNIQYF.

The gene calls are TRBV28 and TRBJ2-3, with D perhaps matching TRBD2 (5 bases). Trimming shortened V by 2 bases and J by 4 bases, and 16 bases separated the two germline ends. Germline V gene sequence: CDR1 MDHEN, CDR2 SYDVKM. The CDR3 runs 16 residues. The CDR3 sequence is CASSLEGNRVADTQYF. CDR3 sequence (DNA): TGTGCCAGCAGTTTAGAGGGAAATCGGGTTGCAGATACGCAGTATTTT.

The gene calls are TRBV20-1 and TRBJ1-2, with TRBD1 matching 7 bases. The germline CDR1 and CDR2 sequences are DFQATT and SNEGSKA (reference sequence). The V segment lost 3 bases and the J segment 13 bases; nucleotides outside the gene matches: 2. The CDR3 has 9 residues. DNA of the CDR3: TGCAGTGCTAGGGGACAGTCCACCTTC. It encodes CSARGQSTF.

This clonotype was detected once. The chain combines TRBV20-1 with TRBJ2-4; D is unresolved. The DNA end lines up better with TRBJ2-7; the J call may be wrong. The CDR3 extends over 13 amino acids. Germline CDR1 DFQATT, CDR2 SNEGSKA (reference sequence). The CDR3: CSARKTGGYEQYF. In DNA, the CDR3 is TGCAGTGCTAGAAAGACCGGTGGCTACGAGCAGTACTTC.

The chain uses TRBV7-2 and TRBJ2-1, with a weak D call TRBD2 (6 bases). CDR3 length equals 15 residues. Germline lookup yields CDR1 SGHTA and CDR2 FQGNSA. Between the trimmed V and J ends, which lost 5 bases and 7 bases, there was a span of 18 bases. Here the CDR3 DNA reads TGTGCCAGCAGCCCACCGGGACTCAATACAAATGAGCAGTTCTTC. The encoded protein is CASSPPGLNTNEQFF.

This clonotype was counted a few times. This rearrangement joins TRBV9 to TRBJ1-2, with no clear D. CDR1 SGDLS and CDR2 YYNGEE come from the germline V gene. The CDR3 runs to 14 residues. V was shortened by 4 bases and J by 2 bases, with 12 bases between the two germline ends. CDR3 residues: CASSQTGSNYGYTF. In DNA, the CDR3 is TGTGCCAGCAGCCAGACCGGGTCAAACTATGGCTACACCTTC.

With regard to this clonotype: It may be a read error: a sequence one base away is much more abundant. This sequence joins TRBV12-3 or TRBV12-4 and TRBJ2-3; D not certain. This CDR3 is built from 11 residues. CDR3 protein: CANSFLDTQYF. The CDR3 DNA reads TGTGCCAACAGTTTCCTAGATACGCAGTATTTT.

This clonotype was seen many times. This chain uses TRBV9 with TRBJ2-7; TRBD1 is a possible D gene (6 bases). Trimming stripped 0 bases from V and 0 bases from J, with 7 bases between. CDR3 size: 14 residues. Germline-derived CDR1 and CDR2 are SGDLS and YYNGEE. CDR3 loop: CASSVGQASYEQYF. In DNA, the CDR3 is TGTGCCAGCAGCGTAGGACAGGCCTCCTACGAGCAGTACTTC.

The V call is TRBV10-1, the J call TRBJ2-3; TRBD1 matches 7 bases. V trimming: 4 bases; J trimming: 4 bases; junction bases outside the gene matches: 5. The CDR3 contains 14 residues. Germline CDR1 is WNHNN and CDR2 is SYGVQD (reference sequence). This CDR3 is CASSGGGASDTQYF. CDR3 in DNA: TGCGCCAGCAGTGGAGGGGGCGCATCAGATACGCAGTATTTT.

This clonotype was seen only a few times. The rearrangement uses TRBV7-9 and TRBJ2-1; 7 positions match TRBD1. This CDR3 region has 14 residues. Germline V CDR1 and CDR2: SEHNR, FQNEAQ (reference sequence). Trimming took 3 bases from V and 7 from J; bases not matched to a gene: 6. The CDR3 nucleotides are TGTGCCAGCAGCTTTATAGGGGGCCCGAATGAGCAGTTCTTC. Its translation: CASSFIGGPNEQFF.

There are a few counts of this clonotype. This sequence joins TRBV4-3 and TRBJ2-1; 12 bases are a match to TRBD2. Germline V gene data show CDR1 as LGHNA and CDR2 as YSLEER. V was pared by 0 bases and J by 8 bases, with 11 bases of the junction left unmatched. This CDR3 contains 18 residues. CDR3 protein: CASSQDVTSGGLVDEQFF. CDR3 nucleotides: TGCGCCAGCAGCCAAGATGTTACTAGCGGGGGGTTAGTGGATGAGCAGTTCTTC.

The chain is built from TRBV14 and TRBJ2-3; 7 nucleotides line up with TRBD1. Per the germline V gene, CDR1 is SGHDN and CDR2 is FVKESK. J was trimmed by 5 bases and V by 4 bases; bases with no gene match: 9. This CDR3 region has 15 residues. The CDR3 is CASSPTQDRQDTQYF. The CDR3 nucleotides are TGTGCCAGCAGCCCCACCCAGGACAGGCAAGATACGCAGTATTTT.

This clonotype came up once. This chain joins TRBV27 and TRBJ2-1; no reliable D call. The germline gives CDR1 MNHEY, CDR2 SMNVEV (reference sequence). V shed 6 bases and J shed 2 bases, with 14 bases lying between them. This CDR3 is built from 15 residues. This CDR3 is CASSPVVATYNEQFF. The CDR3 DNA is TGTGCCAGCAGCCCCGTAGTGGCAACCTACAATGAGCAGTTCTTC.

A remark on this clonotype: A read error is possible here, since a much larger clone lies one base away. The chain couples TRBV12-3 or TRBV12-4 to TRBJ2-1, with a tentative D call TRBD2 (6 bases). The CDR3 sequence is 13 residues long. V lost 5 bases, J lost 9 bases, and 14 bases lay in between. The CDR3 coding sequence is TGTGCCAGCAGTCAATCACTAGCAAGTGAGCAGTTCTTC. Protein product: CASSQSLASEQFF.

The rearrangement uses TRBV6-2 or TRBV6-3 and TRBJ2-3, with D perhaps given as TRBD1 or TRBD2 (5 bases each). CDR3 length equals 15 residues. V was clipped by 4 bases and J by 4 bases, with 15 bases between them. In germline, CDR1 is MNHEY, CDR2 SVGEGT. The CDR3 region has the DNA TGTGCCAGCAGTTGGGCAGGGAGTGGGGCAGATACGCAGTATTTT. Translated: CASSWAGSGADTQYF.